This TCR beta chain derives from a study of shared clonotypes between healthy human individuals. On the study more broadly: CD4 naive and memory got three plates each, CD8 naive two, CD8 memory one. General study points: It was the few donors that limited the genetic and exposure-history diversity represented.

This clone was counted once. The antigen is not known. TCRdb's copy holds only in-frame clones and misses some; the assay was immunoSEQ multiplex PCR. The table has under 1 million clones, over 90% seen once. Naive CD8 cells comprised CD45RO-negative, CCR7-positively selected cells, excluding terminally differentiated effector memory CD45RA+ cells. Donors had no recently reported acute infections or vaccinations and were HIV-negative. There are 14 residues in the CDR3. Germline V lookup: CDR1 SGHRS, CDR2 YFSETQ. Trimming took off 4 bases at V and 8 bases at J, with 16 bases between the two ends. The J gene is TRBJ1-3, the V gene TRBV5-1; no reliable D call. The source of this sequence is a man in his thirties or forties in good health. The specimen was naive CD8+ T cells sorted from blood. The CDR3 is CASSPPERMDTIYF. DNA of the CDR3: TGCGCCAGCAGCCCTCCCGAGCGAATGGACACCATATATTTT.